This is a list of T cell receptor beta chains from one sample in a study of blood T cell repertoires in COVID-19. The method was immunoSEQ multiplex PCR; TCRdb's version includes in-frame clones alone and lacks a portion of them. The sample holds a few hundred thousand clones; about 86% are singletons and the top ten take around 13%. The specimen sequenced was peripheral blood. Source of these receptors: a woman in her 70s with COVID-19, enrolled during active disease. CDR3s include the opening cysteine and the closing phenylalanine or tryptophan. D genes are given only for firm matches. Clone size, where shown, is once, few, many, or a class for clones that have expanded.

clone size | D gene | J gene | V gene | CDR3 DNA | CDR3 protein
NA | NA | TRBJ2-1 | TRBV21-1 | TGTGCCAGCAGCCTAACAGGGAATGAGCAGTTCTTC | CASSLTGNEQFF
NA | NA | TRBJ2-7 | TRBV3-1/TRBV3-2 | TGTGCCAGCAGCCAAGTTTCGCTACAGGGAAGCGAGCAGTACTTC | CASSQVSLQGSEQYF
NA | NA | TRBJ1-1 | TRBV27 | TGTGCCAGCAGCCCCGGGAAGTACACTGAAGCTTTCTTT | CASSPGKYTEAFF
NA | TRBD1 | TRBJ1-5 | TRBV7-2 | TGTGCCAGCAGCTTAACAGGGGGCCCCAATCAGCCCCAGCATTTT | CASSLTGGPNQPQHF
few | TRBD1 | TRBJ1-5 | TRBV7-2 | TGTGCCAGCAGCCGTACAGGGGAGGGCAATCAGCCCCAGCATTTT | CASSRTGEGNQPQHF
many | NA | TRBJ1-1 | TRBV5-4 | TGTGCCAGCAGCTTGAAAGAGACAGTCACTGAAGCTTTCTTT | CASSLKETVTEAFF
NA | NA | TRBJ2-1 | TRBV3-1/TRBV3-2 | TGTGCCAGCGGCGCCGGGGGAGGCCTCCCCGGGAGTGAGCAGTTCTTC | CASGAGGGLPGSEQFF
NA | TRBD2 | TRBJ2-2 | TRBV5-1 | TGCGCCAGCAGCCCGCTAGCGGGGGGGAACACCGGGGAGCTGTTTTTT | CASSPLAGGNTGELFF
NA | TRBD1 | TRBJ2-7 | TRBV6-5 | TGTGCCAGCAGTCGACAGGGCGGCTCCTACGAGCAGTACTTC | CASSRQGGSYEQYF
NA | TRBD1 | TRBJ1-2 | TRBV7-9 | TGTGCCAGCAGCTCATACAGGGGGAGTCCGGATGGCTACACCTTC | CASSSYRGSPDGYTF
NA | NA | TRBJ1-2 | TRBV7-2 | TGTGCCAGCAGTCCAGGGGAGGGCTACACCTTC | CASSPGEGYTF
NA | TRBD2 | TRBJ2-1 | TRBV7-7 | TGTGCCAGCAGCGCCACTAGCGGGGGTGACAATGAGCAGTTCTTC | CASSATSGGDNEQFF
NA | NA | TRBJ2-7 | TRBV12-3/TRBV12-4 | TGTGCCAGCAGTTTGATCTCGGGGTACGAGCAGTACTTC | CASSLISGYEQYF
NA | NA | TRBJ1-2 | TRBV28 | TGTGCCAGCAGTTTAGGGTGGGGCAGGGGAGACTATGGCTACACCTTC | CASSLGWGRGDYGYTF
NA | TRBD2 | TRBJ2-5 | TRBV11-2 | TGTGCCAGCAGCCGACGAGGGACTAGCGGGGGAGAGACCCAGTACTTC | CASSRRGTSGGETQYF
NA | TRBD1 | TRBJ1-2 | TRBV28 | TGTGCCAGCAGTTCCGGACAGGTAGAGGGCTACACCTTC | CASSSGQVEGYTF
NA | NA | TRBJ1-3 | TRBV6-1 | TGTGCCAGCAGTGAAGCGCGGGGAAACACCATATATTTT | CASSEARGNTIYF
NA | NA | TRBJ2-1 | TRBV7-9 | TGTGCCAGCAGCTTGTCAGGGAACTATTACAATGAGCAGTTCTTC | CASSLSGNYYNEQFF
NA | NA | TRBJ1-1 | TRBV3-1/TRBV3-2 | TGTGCCAGCAGCCAAGTTAGAGGGGGGGAAACTGAAGCTTTCTTT | CASSQVRGGETEAFF
NA | TRBD1 | TRBJ2-2 | TRBV5-1 | TGCGCCAGCAGTCCGGGACAGGGTAGTAACGGGGAGCTGTTTTTT | CASSPGQGSNGELFF
NA | NA | TRBJ1-3 | TRBV4-2 | TGTGCCAGCAGCCAAGTTAGTGTCTCTGGAAACACCATATATTTT | CASSQVSVSGNTIYF
NA | TRBD1 | TRBJ1-2 | TRBV7-8 | TGTGCCAGCAGCCGACTAAGGACAGGGGAGGCCTATGGCTACACCTTC | CASSRLRTGEAYGYTF
NA | TRBD2 | TRBJ2-3 | TRBV28 | TGTGCCAGCGGCCCCCAGGGACTAGGCGATGATACGCAGTATTTT | CASGPQGLGDDTQYF
NA | TRBD1 | TRBJ1-5 | TRBV11-2 | TGTGCCAGCAGCCCCCGTACAGGGGGCGGGCAGCCCCAGCATTTT | CASSPRTGGGQPQHF
NA | TRBD1 | TRBJ2-7 | TRBV5-4 | TGTGCCAGCAGCTTGGGACAGGGGGCATACGAGCAGTACTTC | CASSLGQGAYEQYF
NA | NA | TRBJ2-3 | TRBV5-8 | TGTGCCAGCAGCTCCCTAGATACGCAGTATTTT | CASSSLDTQYF
NA | NA | TRBJ2-3 | TRBV7-6 | TGTGCCAGCAGCTTAGGCGCCACAGATACGCAGTATTTT | CASSLGATDTQYF
NA | NA | TRBJ2-7 | TRBV15 | TGTGCCACCAGCAGAGATCTACCGGGAACCCTTGCCGAGCAGTACTTC | CATSRDLPGTLAEQYF
once | TRBD1 | TRBJ2-7 | TRBV10-3 | TGTGCCATCAGACCCGACAGGGGGCAGCGGTCCTACGAGCAGTACTTC | CAIRPDRGQRSYEQYF
NA | TRBD1 | TRBJ1-5 | TRBV15 | TGTGCCACCAGCAGAGACCGGGACAGGGGGGATTATCAGCCCCAGCATTTT | CATSRDRDRGDYQPQHF
NA | NA | TRBJ1-2 | TRBV4-3 | TGCGCCAGCAGCCAGGCAGGGGCTTATGGCTACACCTTC | CASSQAGAYGYTF
NA | NA | TRBJ2-2 | TRBV24-1 | TGTGCCACCCCTTCTCAGGGAGGTTGTACCGGGGAGCTGTTTTTT | CATPSQGGCTGELFF
once | NA | TRBJ1-1 | TRBV6-1 | TGTGCCAGCAGTTCCGAGGCGGGTTTATCTTTCTTT | CASSSEAGLSFF
NA | TRBD1 | TRBJ1-1 | TRBV24-1 | TGTGCCACCAGTGATGTGACAGGGTCGGGCACTGAAGCTTTCTTT | CATSDVTGSGTEAFF
NA | TRBD1 | TRBJ1-1 | TRBV3-1/TRBV3-2 | TGTGCCAGCAGTTCCAGGACAGGGAGTGAAGCTTTCTTT | CASSSRTGSEAFF
NA | NA | TRBJ2-5 | TRBV21-1 | TGTGCCAGCAGATCCCAAAACAGGGTTCGTAAAGAGACCCAGTACTTC | CASRSQNRVRKETQYF
NA | NA | TRBJ1-1 | TRBV5-1 | TGCGCCAGCAGCGGGACTGCACGAACTGAAGCTTTCTTT | CASSGTARTEAFF
NA | NA | TRBJ1-2 | TRBV2 | TGTGCCAGCAGTAGGACTGTCAACTATGGCTACACCTTC | CASSRTVNYGYTF
NA | NA | TRBJ2-2 | TRBV10-3 | TGTGCCATCGGGGAGCGATCCACCGGGGAGCTGTTTTTT | CAIGERSTGELFF
NA | NA | TRBJ2-4 | TRBV11-2 | TGTGCCAGCACCCGGTTGGGGCAAAACATTCAGTACTTC | CASTRLGQNIQYF
NA | NA | TRBJ1-2 | TRBV19 | TGTGCCAGTAGTATAGAGGCGTCCGGGTATGGCTACACCTTC | CASSIEASGYGYTF
NA | TRBD1 | TRBJ1-1 | TRBV6-5 | TGTGCCAGCAGTTCGCCGGGACAGGGGGCAGCGACTGAAGCTTTCTTT | CASSSPGQGAATEAFF
NA | TRBD1 | TRBJ1-6 | TRBV2 | TGTGCCAGCAGTGAAATAGGACAGGGGAACAATTCACCCCTCCACTTT | CASSEIGQGNNSPLHF
NA | NA | TRBJ1-4 | TRBV5-6 | TGTGCCAGCAGCCCGTTGGAGGGGTATAATGAAAAACTGTTTTTT | CASSPLEGYNEKLFF
NA | TRBD2 | TRBJ2-2 | TRBV15 | TGTGCCACCAGCGCTAGCGGGGGGGCCACCGGGGAGCTGTTTTTT | CATSASGGATGELFF
once | TRBD2 | TRBJ2-7 | TRBV3-1/TRBV3-2 | TGTGCCAGCAGCCCCTCCCGGACTAGCGGGGGTATAAGATCCTACGAGCAGTACTTC | CASSPSRTSGGIRSYEQYF
NA | NA | TRBJ2-7 | TRBV3-1/TRBV3-2 | TGTGCCAGCAGCCAAGATCGGTCGGGGACCTACGAGCAGTACTTC | CASSQDRSGTYEQYF
NA | NA | TRBJ1-2 | TRBV7-9 | TGTGCCAGCAGCTGGGGCCTGAACTATGGCTACACCTTC | CASSWGLNYGYTF
NA | NA | TRBJ1-4 | TRBV7-2 | TGTGCCAGCAGCTTATCGTCCGGGTGGGAAAAACTGTTTTTT | CASSLSSGWEKLFF
NA | NA | TRBJ1-2 | TRBV3-1/TRBV3-2 | TGTGCCAGCAGCCAAGATCGCGTCATCAACTATGGCTACACCTTC | CASSQDRVINYGYTF
once | NA | TRBJ1-3 | TRBV5-5 | TGTGCCAGCAGCTTAGGGAGGGCAGGAACGGTTGGAAACACCATATATTTT | CASSLGRAGTVGNTIYF
few | TRBD1 | TRBJ1-3 | TRBV3-1/TRBV3-2 | TGTGCCAGCAGCCGGGGGACAGCTGGAAACACCATATATTTT | CASSRGTAGNTIYF
once | NA | TRBJ2-1 | TRBV7-2 | TGTGCCAGCAGCCTGCGGGGACTGCGGGGCAATGAGCAGTTCTTC | CASSLRGLRGNEQFF
NA | TRBD1 | TRBJ2-5 | TRBV5-4 | TGTGCCAGCAGCTCAGTCGACAGGGAGAGGCAGACCCAGTACTTC | CASSSVDRERQTQYF
NA | NA | TRBJ1-6 | TRBV5-1 | TGCGCCAGCAGCTTCGGACAGAGCTCCTATAATTCACCCCTCCACTTT | CASSFGQSSYNSPLHF
NA | NA | TRBJ1-2 | TRBV27 | TGTGCCAGCAGTTATCGGGGGGCAGGGGGCTACACCTTC | CASSYRGAGGYTF
NA | TRBD1 | TRBJ1-3 | TRBV10-3 | TGTGCCATCACCAGGGACAGGGGAAACACCATATATTTT | CAITRDRGNTIYF
NA | TRBD2 | TRBJ2-5 | TRBV7-2 | TGTGCCAGCAGCCTAGCGGGGGGGCAATTGGCCCAGTACTTC | CASSLAGGQLAQYF
NA | NA | TRBJ2-1 | TRBV29-1 | TGCAGCGTCGAGCGGACTCGGGGCAATGAGCAGTTCTTC | CSVERTRGNEQFF
NA | NA | TRBJ1-1 | TRBV6-5 | TGTGCCAGCAGTTTTCAGGGAGGGAACACTGAAGCTTTCTTT | CASSFQGGNTEAFF